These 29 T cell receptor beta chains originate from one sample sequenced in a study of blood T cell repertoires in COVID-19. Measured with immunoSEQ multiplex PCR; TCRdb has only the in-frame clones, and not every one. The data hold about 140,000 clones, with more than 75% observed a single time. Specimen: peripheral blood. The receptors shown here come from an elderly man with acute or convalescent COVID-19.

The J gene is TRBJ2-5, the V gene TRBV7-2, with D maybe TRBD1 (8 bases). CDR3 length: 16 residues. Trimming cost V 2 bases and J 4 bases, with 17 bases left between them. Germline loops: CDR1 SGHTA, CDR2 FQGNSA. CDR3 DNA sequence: TGTGCCAGCAGCTTACTCCGACAGGGGAGGGGAGAGACCCAGTACTTC. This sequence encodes CASSLLRQGRGETQYF.

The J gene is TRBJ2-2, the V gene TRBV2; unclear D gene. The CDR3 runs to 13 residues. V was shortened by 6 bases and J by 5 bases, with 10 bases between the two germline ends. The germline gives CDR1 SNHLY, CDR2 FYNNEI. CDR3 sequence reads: CASSWATTGELFF. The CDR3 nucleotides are TGTGCCAGCAGCTGGGCCACAACCGGGGAGCTGTTTTTT.

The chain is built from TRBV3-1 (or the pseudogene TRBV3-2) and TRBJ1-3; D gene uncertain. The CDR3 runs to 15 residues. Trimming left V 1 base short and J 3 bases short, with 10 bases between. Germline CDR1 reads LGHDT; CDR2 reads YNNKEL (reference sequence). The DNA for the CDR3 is TGTGCCAGCAGCCAAGCCGGGAATTATGGAAACACCATATATTTT. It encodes CASSQAGNYGNTIYF.

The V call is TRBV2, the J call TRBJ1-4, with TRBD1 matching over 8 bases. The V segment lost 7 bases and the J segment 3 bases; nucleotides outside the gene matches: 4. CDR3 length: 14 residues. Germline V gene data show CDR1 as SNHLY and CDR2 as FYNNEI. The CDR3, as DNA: TGTGCCAGCAACCAGGGGGCGCCTAATGAAAAACTGTTTTTT. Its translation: CASNQGAPNEKLFF. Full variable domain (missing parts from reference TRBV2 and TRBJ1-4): EPEVTQTPSHQVTQMGQEVILRCVPISNHLYFYWYRQILGQKVEFLVSFYNNEISEKSEIFDDQFSVERPDGSNFTLKIRSTKLEDSAMYFCASNQGAPNEKLFFGSGTQLSVL.

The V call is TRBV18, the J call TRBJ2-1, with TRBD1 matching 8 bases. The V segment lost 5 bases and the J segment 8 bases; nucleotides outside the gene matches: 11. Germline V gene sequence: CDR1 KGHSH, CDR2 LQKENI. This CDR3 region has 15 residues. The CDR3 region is CASSTRGRGVDEQFF. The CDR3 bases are TGTGCCAGCTCAACCAGGGGGCGCGGGGTGGATGAGCAGTTCTTC.

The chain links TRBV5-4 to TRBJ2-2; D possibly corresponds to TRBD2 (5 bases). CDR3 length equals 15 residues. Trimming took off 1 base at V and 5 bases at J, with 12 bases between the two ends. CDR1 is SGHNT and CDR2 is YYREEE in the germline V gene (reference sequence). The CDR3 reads CASSLPAGMTGELFF. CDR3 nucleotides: TGTGCCAGCAGCTTGCCGGCCGGGATGACCGGGGAGCTGTTTTTT.

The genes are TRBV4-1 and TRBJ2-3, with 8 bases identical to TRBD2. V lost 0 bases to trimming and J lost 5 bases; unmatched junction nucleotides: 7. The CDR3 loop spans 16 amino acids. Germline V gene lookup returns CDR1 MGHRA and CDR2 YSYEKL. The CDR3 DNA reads TGCGCCAGCAGCCAAGATCGCGGGGGGCGGGGAGATACGCAGTATTTT. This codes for CASSQDRGGRGDTQYF.

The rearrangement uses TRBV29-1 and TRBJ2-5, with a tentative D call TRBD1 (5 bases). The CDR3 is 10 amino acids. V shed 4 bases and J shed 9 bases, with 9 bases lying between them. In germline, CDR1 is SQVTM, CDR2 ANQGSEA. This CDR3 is CSVAQGAQYF. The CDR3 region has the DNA TGCAGCGTTGCCCAAGGGGCCCAGTACTTC.

CDR3 sequence reads: CASVSPDRGGQTQYF. For the CDR3, the DNA is TGTGCCAGCGTTTCACCGGACAGGGGAGGACAGACCCAGTACTTC. The V call is TRBV6-6, the J call TRBJ2-5; 9 bases agree with TRBD1. The J segment lost 6 bases and the V segment lost 8 bases, leaving 13 bases of the junction unmatched. The CDR3 is 15 amino acids. From germline, CDR1 is MNHNY and CDR2 SVGAGI (reference sequence).

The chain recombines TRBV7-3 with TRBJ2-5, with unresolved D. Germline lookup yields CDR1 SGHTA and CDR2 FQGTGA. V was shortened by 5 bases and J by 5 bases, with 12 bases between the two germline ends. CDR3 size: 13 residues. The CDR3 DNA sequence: TGTGCCAGCAGCCTCACTGCACAGGAGACCCAGTACTTC. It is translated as CASSLTAQETQYF.

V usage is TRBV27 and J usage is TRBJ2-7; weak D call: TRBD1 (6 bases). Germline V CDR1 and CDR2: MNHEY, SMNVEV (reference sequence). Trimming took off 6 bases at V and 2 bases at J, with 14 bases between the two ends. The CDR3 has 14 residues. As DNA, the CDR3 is TGTGCCAGCAGGCACAGGGAACCTACCTACGAGCAGTACTTC. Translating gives CASRHREPTYEQYF.

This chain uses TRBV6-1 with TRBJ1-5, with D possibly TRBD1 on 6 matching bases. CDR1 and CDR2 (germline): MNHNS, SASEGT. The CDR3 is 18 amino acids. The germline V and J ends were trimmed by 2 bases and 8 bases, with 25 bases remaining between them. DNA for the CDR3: TGTGCCAGCAGTGAACGCCCCTCCGCAACCAGGGGATTGGAGCCCCAGCATTTT. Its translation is CASSERPSATRGLEPQHF.

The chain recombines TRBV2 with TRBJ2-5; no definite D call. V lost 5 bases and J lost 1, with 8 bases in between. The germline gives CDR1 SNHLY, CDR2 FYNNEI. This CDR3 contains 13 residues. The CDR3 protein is CASSQQSQETQYF. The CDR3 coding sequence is TGTGCCAGCAGTCAACAGTCCCAAGAGACCCAGTACTTC.

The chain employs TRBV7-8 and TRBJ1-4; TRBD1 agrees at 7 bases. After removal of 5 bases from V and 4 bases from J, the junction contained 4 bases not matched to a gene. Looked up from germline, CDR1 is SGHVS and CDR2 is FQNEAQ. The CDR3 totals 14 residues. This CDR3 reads CASSVGQSNEKLFF. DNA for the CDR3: TGTGCCAGCAGCGTGGGACAGAGTAATGAAAAACTGTTTTTT.

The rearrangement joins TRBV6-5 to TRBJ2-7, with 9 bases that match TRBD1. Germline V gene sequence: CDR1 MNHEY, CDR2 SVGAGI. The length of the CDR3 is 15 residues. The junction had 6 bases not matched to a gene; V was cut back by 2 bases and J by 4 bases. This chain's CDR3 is CASSYGTGWEYEQYF. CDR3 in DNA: TGTGCCAGCAGTTACGGGACAGGGTGGGAATACGAGCAGTACTTC.

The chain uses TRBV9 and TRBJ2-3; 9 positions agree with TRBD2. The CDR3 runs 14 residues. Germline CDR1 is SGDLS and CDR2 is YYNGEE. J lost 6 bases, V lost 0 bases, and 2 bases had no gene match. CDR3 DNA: TGTGCCAGCAGCGTAGTCAGCGGGGGGGATACGCAGTATTTT. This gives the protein CASSVVSGGDTQYF. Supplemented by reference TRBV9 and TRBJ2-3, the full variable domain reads DSGVTQTPKHLITATGQRVTLRCSPRSGDLSVYWYQQSLDQGLQFLIQYYNGEERAKGNILERFSAQQFPDLHSELNLSSLELGDSALYFCASSVVSGGDTQYFGPGTRLTVL.

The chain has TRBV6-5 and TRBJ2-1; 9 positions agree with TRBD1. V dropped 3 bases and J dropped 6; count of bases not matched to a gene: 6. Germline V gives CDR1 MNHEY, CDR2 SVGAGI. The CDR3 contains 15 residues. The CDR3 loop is CASSYGGQGTNEQFF. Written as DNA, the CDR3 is TGTGCCAGCAGTTATGGGGGACAGGGCACCAATGAGCAGTTCTTC.

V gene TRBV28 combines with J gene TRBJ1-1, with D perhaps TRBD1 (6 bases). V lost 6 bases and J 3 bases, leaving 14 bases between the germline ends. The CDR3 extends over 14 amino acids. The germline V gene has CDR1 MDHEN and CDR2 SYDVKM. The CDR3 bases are TGTGCCAGCAGCCCAGACAGGTCGCACACTGAAGCTTTCTTT. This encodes CASSPDRSHTEAFF.

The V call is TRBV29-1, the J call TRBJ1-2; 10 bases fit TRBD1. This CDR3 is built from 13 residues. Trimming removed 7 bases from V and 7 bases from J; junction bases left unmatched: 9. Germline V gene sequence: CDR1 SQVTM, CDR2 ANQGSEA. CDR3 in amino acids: CSGMTGGLVGYTF. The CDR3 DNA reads TGCAGCGGTATGACAGGGGGCTTGGTTGGCTACACCTTC.

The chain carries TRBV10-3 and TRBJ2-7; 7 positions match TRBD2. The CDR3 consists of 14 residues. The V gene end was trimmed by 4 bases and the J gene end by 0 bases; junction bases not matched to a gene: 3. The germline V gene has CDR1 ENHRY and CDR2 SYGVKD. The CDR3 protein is CAISGLADSYEQYF. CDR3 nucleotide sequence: TGTGCCATCAGTGGGCTAGCGGACTCCTACGAGCAGTACTTC.

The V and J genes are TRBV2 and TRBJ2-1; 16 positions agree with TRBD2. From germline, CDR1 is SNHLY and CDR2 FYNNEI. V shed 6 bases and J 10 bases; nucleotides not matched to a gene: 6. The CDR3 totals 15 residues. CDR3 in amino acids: CASSPGLAGGGEQFF. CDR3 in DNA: TGTGCCAGCAGCCCGGGACTAGCGGGGGGGGGCGAGCAGTTCTTC.

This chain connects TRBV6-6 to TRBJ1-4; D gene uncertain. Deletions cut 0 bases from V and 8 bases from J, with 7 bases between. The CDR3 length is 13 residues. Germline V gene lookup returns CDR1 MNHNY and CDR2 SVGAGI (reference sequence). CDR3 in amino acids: CASSYSGGEKLFF. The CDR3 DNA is TGTGCCAGCAGTTACTCCGGCGGAGAAAAACTGTTTTTT.

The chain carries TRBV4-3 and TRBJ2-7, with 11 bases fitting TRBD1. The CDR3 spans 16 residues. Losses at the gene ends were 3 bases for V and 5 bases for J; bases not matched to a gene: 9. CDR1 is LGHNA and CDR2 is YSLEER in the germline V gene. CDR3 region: CASSHRIGQGADEQYF. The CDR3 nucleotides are TGCGCCAGCAGCCATCGTATAGGACAGGGGGCGGACGAGCAGTACTTC.

The CDR3 region is CASSQERTSGGRETQYF. The DNA of the CDR3 is TGTGCCAGCAGCCAAGAGCGGACTAGCGGGGGGCGGGAGACCCAGTACTTC. The chain joins TRBV4-2 to TRBJ2-5, with 14 bases matching TRBD2. This CDR3 has 17 residues. Germline assignment: CDR1 LGHNA and CDR2 YNFKEQ. V lost 0 bases, J lost 5 bases, and 5 bases stayed unmatched.

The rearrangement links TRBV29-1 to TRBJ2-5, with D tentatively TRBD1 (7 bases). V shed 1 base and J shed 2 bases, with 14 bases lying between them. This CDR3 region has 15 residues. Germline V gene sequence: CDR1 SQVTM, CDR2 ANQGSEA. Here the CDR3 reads CSVEGQGGYQETQYF. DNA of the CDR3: TGCAGCGTTGAAGGGCAGGGGGGTTATCAAGAGACCCAGTACTTC.

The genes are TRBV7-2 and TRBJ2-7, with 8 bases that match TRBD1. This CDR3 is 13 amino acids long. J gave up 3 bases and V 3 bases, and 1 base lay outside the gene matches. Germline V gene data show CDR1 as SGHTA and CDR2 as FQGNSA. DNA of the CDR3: TGTGCCAGCAGCTTGGGACAGGACTACGAGCAGTACTTC. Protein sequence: CASSLGQDYEQYF.

CDR3 bases: TGCAGCGTTGCTTACCCAGCAGGGAACTCCTACGAGCAGTACTTC. This gives the protein CSVAYPAGNSYEQYF. The V and J genes are TRBV29-1 and TRBJ2-7, with D perhaps TRBD1 (5 bases). The CDR3 covers 15 residues. Per the germline V gene, CDR1 is SQVTM and CDR2 is ANQGSEA. Trimming left V 4 bases short and J 0 bases short, with 16 bases between.

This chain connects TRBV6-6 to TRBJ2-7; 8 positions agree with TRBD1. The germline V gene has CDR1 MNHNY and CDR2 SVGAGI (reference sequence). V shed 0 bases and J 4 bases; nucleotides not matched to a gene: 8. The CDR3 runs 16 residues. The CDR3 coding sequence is TGTGCCAGCAGTTACTCCGGACAGGGTAAGAATTACGAGCAGTACTTC. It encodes CASSYSGQGKNYEQYF.

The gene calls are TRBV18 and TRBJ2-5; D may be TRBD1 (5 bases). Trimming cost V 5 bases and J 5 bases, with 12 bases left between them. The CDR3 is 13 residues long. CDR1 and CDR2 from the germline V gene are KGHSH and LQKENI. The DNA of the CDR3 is TGTGCCAGCTCAGGACAAGGGGATGAGACCCAGTACTTC. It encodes CASSGQGDETQYF.